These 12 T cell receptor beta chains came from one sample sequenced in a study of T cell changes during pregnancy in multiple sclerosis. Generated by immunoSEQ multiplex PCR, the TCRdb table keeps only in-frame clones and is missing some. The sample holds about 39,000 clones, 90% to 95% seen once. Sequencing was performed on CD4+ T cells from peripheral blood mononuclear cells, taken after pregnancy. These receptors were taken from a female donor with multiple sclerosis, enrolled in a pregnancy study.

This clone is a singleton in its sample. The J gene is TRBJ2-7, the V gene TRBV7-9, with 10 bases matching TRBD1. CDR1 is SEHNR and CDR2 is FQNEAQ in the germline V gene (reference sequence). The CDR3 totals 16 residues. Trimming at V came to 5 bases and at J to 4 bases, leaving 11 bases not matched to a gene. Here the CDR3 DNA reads TGTGCCAGCAGCCTAACGGGGGGACAGGGGTGGTACGAGCAGTACTTC. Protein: CASSLTGGQGWYEQYF.

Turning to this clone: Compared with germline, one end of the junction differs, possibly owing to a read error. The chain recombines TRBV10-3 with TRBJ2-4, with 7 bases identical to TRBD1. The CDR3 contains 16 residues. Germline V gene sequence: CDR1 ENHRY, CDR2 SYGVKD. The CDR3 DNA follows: TGTGCCATCAGTGAGTCAATGAGTCAGGGGGTATCGAGGTATCACTTC. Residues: CAISESMSQGVSRYHF.

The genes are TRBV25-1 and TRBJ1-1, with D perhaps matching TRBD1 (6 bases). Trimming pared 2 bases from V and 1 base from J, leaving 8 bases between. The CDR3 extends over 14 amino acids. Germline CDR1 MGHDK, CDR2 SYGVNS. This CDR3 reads CASSEGTPNTEAFF. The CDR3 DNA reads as TGTGCCAGCAGTGAAGGGACACCGAACACTGAAGCTTTCTTT. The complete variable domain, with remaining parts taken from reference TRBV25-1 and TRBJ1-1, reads EADIYQTPRYLVIGTGKKITLECSQTMGHDKMYWYQQDPGMELHLIHYSYGVNSTEKGDLSSESTVSRIRTEHFPLTLESARPSHTSQYLCASSEGTPNTEAFFGQGTRLTVV.

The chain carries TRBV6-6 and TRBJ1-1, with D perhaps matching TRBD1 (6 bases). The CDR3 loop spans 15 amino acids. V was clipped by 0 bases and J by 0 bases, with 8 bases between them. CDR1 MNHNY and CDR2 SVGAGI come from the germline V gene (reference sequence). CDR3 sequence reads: CASSYSQGMNTEAFF. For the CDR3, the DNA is TGTGCCAGCAGTTACTCTCAGGGGATGAACACTGAAGCTTTCTTT.

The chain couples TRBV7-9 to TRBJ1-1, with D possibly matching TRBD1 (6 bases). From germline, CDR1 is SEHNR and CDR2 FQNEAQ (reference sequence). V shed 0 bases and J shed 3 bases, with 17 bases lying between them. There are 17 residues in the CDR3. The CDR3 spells CASSLAVWGAGDTEAFF. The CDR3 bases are TGTGCCAGCAGCTTAGCAGTATGGGGGGCGGGGGACACTGAAGCTTTCTTT.

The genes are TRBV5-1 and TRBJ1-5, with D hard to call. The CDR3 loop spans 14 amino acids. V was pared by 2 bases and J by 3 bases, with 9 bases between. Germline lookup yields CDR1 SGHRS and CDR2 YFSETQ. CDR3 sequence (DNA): TGCGCCAGCAGCTTCGGACTTATCAATCAGCCCCAGCATTTT. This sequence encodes CASSFGLINQPQHF.

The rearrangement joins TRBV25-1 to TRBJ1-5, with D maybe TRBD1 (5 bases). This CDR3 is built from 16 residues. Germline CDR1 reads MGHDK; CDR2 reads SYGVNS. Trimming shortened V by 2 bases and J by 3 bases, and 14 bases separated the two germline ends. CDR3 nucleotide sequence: TGTGCCAGCAGTGAACAGGGAACCACCTTCAATCAGCCCCAGCATTTT. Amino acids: CASSEQGTTFNQPQHF.

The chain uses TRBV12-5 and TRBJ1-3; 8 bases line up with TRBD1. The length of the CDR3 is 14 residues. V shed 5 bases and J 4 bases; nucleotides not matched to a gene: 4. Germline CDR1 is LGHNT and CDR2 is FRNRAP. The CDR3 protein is CASGVTGGGNTIYF. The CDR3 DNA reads TGTGCTAGTGGTGTCACAGGGGGGGGAAACACCATATATTTT.

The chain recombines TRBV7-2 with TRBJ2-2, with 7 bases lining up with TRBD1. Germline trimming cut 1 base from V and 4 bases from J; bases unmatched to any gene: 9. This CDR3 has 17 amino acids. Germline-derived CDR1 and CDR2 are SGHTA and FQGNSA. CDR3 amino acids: CASSLEPRGLITGELFF. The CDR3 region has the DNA TGTGCCAGCAGCTTAGAACCCAGGGGGTTGATCACCGGGGAGCTGTTTTTT. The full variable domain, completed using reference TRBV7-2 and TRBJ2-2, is GAGVSQSPSNKVTEKGKDVELRCDPISGHTALYWYRQSLGQGLEFLIYFQGNSAPDKSGLPSDRFSAERTGGSVSTLTIQRTQQEDSAVYLCASSLEPRGLITGELFFGEGSRLTVL.

The CDR3 nucleotides read TGTGCCAGCAGCCCTAGGGGGGGGAGAAGCACAGATACGCAGTATTTT. It encodes CASSPRGGRSTDTQYF. The V and J genes are TRBV5-4 and TRBJ2-3, with a weak D call TRBD2 (7 bases). The V gene lost 4 bases and the J gene lost 0 bases, with 15 bases spanning the gap. CDR3 size: 16 residues. Germline CDR1 reads SGHNT; CDR2 reads YYREEE (reference sequence).

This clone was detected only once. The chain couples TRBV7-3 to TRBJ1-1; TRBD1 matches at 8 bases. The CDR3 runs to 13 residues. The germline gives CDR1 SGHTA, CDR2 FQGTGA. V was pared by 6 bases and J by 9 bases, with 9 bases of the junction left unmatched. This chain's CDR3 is CASSETGVGKAFF. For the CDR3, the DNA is TGTGCCAGCAGTGAGACAGGGGTCGGAAAAGCTTTCTTT.

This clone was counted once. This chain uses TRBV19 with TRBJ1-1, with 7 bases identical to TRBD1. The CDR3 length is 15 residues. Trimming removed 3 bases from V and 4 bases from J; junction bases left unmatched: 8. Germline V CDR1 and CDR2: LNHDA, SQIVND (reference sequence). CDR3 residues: CASSMIGGPGTEAFF. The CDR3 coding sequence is TGTGCCAGTAGTATGATAGGGGGCCCGGGCACTGAAGCTTTCTTT.